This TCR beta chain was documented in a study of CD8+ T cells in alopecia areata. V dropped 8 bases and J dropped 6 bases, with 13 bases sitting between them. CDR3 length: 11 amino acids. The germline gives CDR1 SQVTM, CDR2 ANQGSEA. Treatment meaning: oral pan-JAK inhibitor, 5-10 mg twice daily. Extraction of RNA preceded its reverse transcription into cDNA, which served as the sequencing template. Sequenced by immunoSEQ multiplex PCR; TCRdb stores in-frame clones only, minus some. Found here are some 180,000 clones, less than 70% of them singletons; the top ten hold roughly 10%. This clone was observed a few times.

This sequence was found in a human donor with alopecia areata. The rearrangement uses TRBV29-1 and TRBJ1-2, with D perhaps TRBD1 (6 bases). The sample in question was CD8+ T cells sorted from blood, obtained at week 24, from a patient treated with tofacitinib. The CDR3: CSFLQGDGYTF. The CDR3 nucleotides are TGCAGCTTCTTACAGGGTGATGGCTACACCTTC.